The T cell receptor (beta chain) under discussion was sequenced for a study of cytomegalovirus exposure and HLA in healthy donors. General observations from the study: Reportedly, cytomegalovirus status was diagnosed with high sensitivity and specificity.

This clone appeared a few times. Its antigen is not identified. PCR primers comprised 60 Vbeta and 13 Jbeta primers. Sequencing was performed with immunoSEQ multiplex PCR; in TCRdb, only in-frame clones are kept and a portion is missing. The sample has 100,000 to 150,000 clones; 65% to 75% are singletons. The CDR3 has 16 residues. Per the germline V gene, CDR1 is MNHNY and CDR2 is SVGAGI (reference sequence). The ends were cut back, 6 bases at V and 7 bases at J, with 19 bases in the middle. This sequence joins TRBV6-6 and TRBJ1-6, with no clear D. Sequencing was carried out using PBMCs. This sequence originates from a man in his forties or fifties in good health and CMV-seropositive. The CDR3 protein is CASSDPGGGRNSPLHF. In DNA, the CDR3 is TGTGCCAGCAGCGACCCGGGAGGCGGTCGGAATTCACCCCTCCACTTT.